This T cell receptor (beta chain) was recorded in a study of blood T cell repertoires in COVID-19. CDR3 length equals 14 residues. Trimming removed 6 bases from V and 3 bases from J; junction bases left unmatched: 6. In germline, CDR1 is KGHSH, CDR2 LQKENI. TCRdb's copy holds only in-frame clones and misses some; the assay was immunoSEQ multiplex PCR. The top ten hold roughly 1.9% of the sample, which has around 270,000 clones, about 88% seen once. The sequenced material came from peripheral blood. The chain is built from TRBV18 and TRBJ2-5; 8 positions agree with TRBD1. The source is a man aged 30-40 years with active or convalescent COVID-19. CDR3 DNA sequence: TGTGCCAGCTCGATCGGACAGGGTAAAGAGACCCAGTACTTC. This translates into CASSIGQGKETQYF.